This T cell receptor (beta chain) was profiled in a study of cytomegalovirus exposure and HLA in healthy donors. Regarding the study as a whole: Per a later analysis, about 18,000 TCR beta sequences showed association with HLA alleles at 0.05 false discovery rate. A later analysis linked a missense DCLRE1C variant to TCR beta V- and J-gene trimming. Generally TCR sequences proved uncommon, though certain public TCRs appeared in numerous donors.

V shed 6 bases and J 5 bases; nucleotides not matched to a gene: 6. The germline gives CDR1 SQVTM, CDR2 ANQGSEA. CDR3 length: 12 amino acids. This PCR relied on a set of 60 Vbeta primers and 13 Jbeta primers. Only in-frame clones appear in the TCRdb table, and some are missing; sequencing was by immunoSEQ multiplex PCR. The sample has roughly 80,000 clones, more than 80% seen once. This clone was seen once. Its antigen is still unknown. This receptor was taken from a woman aged 25 to 45 in good health and CMV-seronegative. Sequenced input: PBMCs. The gene calls are TRBV29-1 and TRBJ1-1; 7 bases are a match to TRBD1. In DNA, the CDR3 is TGCAGCGTCGGGGGACAGCTAACTGAAGCTTTCTTT. It encodes CSVGGQLTEAFF.